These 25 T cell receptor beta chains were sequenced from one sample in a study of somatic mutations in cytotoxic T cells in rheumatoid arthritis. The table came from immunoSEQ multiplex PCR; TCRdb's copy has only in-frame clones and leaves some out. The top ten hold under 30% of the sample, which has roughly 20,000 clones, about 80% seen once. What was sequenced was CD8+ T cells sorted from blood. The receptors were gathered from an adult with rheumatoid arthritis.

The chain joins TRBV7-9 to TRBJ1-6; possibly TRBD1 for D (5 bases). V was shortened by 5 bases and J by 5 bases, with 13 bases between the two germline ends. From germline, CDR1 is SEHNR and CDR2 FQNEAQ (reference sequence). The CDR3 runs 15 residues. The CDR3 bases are TGTGCCAGCAGCGGCTCAGGGTCCAATAATTCACCCCTCCACTTT. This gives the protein CASSGSGSNNSPLHF.

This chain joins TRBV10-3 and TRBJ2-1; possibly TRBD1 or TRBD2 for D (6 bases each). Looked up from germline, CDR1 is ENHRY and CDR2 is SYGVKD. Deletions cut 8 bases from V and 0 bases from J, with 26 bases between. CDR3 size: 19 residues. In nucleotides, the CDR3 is TGTGCCATCGCGGGTCCGGAGGGGGAGCTACTAAGCTCCTACAATGAGCAGTTCTTC. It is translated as CAIAGPEGELLSSYNEQFF.

The CDR3 region has the DNA TGTGCCAGCAGCTTAGTTGGAGGGAACGGTCGCGATGAGCAGTTCTTC. Amino acid sequence: CASSLVGGNGRDEQFF. The chain employs TRBV7-6 and TRBJ2-1; TRBD2 is a possible D gene (6 bases). In germline, CDR1 is SGHVS, CDR2 FNYEAQ. There are 16 residues in the CDR3. The V gene lost 1 base and the J gene lost 8 bases, with 18 bases spanning the gap.

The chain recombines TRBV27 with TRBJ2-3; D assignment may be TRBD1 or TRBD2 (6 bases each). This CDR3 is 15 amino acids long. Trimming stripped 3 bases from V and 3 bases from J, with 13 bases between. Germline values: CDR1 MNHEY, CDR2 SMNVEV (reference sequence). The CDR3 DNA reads TGTGCCAGCAGTTTGGGGGGCATAGGGACAGATACGCAGTATTTT. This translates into CASSLGGIGTDTQYF.

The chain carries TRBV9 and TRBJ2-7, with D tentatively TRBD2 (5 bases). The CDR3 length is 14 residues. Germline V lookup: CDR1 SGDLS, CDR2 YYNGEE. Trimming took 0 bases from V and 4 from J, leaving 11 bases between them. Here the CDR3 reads CASSVGYGIYEQYF. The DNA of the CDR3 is TGTGCCAGCAGCGTAGGTTACGGGATTTACGAGCAGTACTTC.

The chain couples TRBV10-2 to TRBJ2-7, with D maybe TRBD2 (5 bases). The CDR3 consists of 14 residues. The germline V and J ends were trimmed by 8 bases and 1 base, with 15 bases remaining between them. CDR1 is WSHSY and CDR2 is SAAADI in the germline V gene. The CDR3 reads CASPGNQSSYEQYF. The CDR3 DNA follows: TGCGCCAGCCCCGGGAATCAGTCATCCTACGAGCAGTACTTC.

In DNA form, the CDR3 reads TGTGCCAGCAGCTTAACTAGCGGGGGGCGGTACGAGCAGTACTTC. Amino acid sequence: CASSLTSGGRYEQYF. This chain uses TRBV7-9 with TRBJ2-7, with 12 bases identical to TRBD2. The germline V gene encodes CDR1 SEHNR and CDR2 FQNEAQ (reference sequence). After removal of 2 bases from V and 4 bases from J, the junction contained 3 bases not matched to a gene. CDR3 size: 15 residues.

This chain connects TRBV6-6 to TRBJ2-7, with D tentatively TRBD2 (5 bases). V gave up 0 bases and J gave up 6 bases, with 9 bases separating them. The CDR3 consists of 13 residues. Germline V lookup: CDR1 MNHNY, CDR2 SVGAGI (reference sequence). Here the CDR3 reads CASSYSSGSEQYF. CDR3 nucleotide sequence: TGTGCCAGCAGTTACTCGAGCGGATCCGAGCAGTACTTC.

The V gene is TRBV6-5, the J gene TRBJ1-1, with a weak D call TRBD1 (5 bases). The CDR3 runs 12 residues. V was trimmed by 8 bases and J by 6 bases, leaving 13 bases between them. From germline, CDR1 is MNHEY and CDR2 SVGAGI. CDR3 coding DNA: TGTGCCAGCGGCACAGGAGGAGCTGAAGCTTTCTTT. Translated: CASGTGGAEAFF.

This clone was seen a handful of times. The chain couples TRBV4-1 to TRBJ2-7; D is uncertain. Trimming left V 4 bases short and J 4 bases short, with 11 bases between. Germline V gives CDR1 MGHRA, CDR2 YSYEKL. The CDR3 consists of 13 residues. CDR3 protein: CASSPRLSYEQYF. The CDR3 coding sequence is TGCGCCAGCAGCCCTCGGCTATCGTACGAGCAGTACTTC.

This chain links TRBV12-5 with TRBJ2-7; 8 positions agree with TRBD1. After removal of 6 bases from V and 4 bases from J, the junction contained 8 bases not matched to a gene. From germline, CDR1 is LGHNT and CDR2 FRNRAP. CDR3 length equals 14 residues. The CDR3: CASGITGGPYEQYF. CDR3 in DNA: TGTGCTAGTGGAATCACAGGGGGTCCTTACGAGCAGTACTTC.

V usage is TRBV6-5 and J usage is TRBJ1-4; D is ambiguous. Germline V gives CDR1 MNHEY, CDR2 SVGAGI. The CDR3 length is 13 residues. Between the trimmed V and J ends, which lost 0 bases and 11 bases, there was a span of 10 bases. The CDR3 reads CASSYSSGGKLFF. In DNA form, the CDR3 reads TGTGCCAGCAGTTACTCGTCAGGAGGGAAACTGTTTTTT.

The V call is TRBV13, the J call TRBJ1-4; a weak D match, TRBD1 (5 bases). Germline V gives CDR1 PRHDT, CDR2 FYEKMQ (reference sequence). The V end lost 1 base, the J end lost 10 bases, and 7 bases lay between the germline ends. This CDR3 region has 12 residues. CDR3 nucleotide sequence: TGTGCCAGCAGCTTAGAAGGGGCAAAACTGTTTTTT. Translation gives CASSLEGAKLFF. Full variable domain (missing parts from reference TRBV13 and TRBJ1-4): AAGVIQSPRHLIKEKRETATLKCYPIPRHDTVYWYQQGPGQDPQFLISFYEKMQSDKGSIPDRFSAQQFSDYHSELNMSSLELGDSALYFCASSLEGAKLFFGSGTQLSVL.

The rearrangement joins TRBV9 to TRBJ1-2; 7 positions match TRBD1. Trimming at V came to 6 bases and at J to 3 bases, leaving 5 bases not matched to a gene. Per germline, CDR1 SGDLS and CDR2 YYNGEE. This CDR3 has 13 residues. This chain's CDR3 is CASTRQGDYGYTF. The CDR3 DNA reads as TGTGCCAGCACCCGACAGGGAGACTATGGCTACACCTTC.

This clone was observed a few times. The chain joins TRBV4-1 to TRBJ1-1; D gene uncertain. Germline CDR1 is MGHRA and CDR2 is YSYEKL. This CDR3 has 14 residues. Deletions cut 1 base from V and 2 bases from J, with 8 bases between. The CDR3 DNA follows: TGCGCCAGCAGCCAAGTTCCGGGTAACACTGAAGCTTTCTTT. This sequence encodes CASSQVPGNTEAFF.

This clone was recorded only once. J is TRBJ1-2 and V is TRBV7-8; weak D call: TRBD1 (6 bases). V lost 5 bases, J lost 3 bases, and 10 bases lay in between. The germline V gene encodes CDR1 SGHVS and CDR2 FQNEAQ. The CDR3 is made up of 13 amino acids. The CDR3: CASSPGVDYGYTF. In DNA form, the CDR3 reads TGTGCCAGCAGCCCAGGGGTGGACTATGGCTACACCTTC.

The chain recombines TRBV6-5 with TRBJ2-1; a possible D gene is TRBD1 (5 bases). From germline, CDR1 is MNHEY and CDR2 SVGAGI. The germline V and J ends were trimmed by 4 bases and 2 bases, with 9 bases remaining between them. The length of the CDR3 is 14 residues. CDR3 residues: CASSSTVTYNEQFF. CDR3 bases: TGTGCCAGCAGTTCGACAGTGACCTACAATGAGCAGTTCTTC.

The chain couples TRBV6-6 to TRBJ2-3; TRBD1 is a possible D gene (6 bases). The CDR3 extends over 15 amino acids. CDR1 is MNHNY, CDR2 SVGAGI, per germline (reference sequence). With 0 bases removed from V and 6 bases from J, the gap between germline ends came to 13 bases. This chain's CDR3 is CASSYSITQGDTQYF. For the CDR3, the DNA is TGTGCCAGCAGTTACTCGATCACCCAGGGGGATACGCAGTATTTT.

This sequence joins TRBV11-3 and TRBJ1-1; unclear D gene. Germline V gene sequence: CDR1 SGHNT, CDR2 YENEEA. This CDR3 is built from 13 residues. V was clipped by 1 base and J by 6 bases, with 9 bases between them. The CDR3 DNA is TGTGCCAGCAGCTTAGCTGGCAGCTCTGAAGCTTTCTTT. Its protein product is CASSLAGSSEAFF.

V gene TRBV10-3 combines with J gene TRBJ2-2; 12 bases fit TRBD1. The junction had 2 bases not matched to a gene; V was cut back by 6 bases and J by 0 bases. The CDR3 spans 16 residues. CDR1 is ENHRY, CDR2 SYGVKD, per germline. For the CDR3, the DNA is TGTGCCATCAGAGGGACAGGGGGCTCGAACACCGGGGAGCTGTTTTTT. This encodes CAIRGTGGSNTGELFF.

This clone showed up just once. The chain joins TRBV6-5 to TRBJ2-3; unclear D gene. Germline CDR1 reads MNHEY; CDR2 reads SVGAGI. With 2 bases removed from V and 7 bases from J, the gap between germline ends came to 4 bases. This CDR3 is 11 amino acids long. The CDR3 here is CASSYGNTQYF. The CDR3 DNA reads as TGTGCCAGCAGTTACGGTAATACGCAGTATTTT.

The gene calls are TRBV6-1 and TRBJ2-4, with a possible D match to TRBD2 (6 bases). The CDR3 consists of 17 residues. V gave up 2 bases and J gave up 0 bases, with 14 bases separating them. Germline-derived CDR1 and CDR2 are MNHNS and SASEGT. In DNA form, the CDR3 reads TGTGCCAGCAGTGAACACGGGCGGGGACTAGCCAAAAACATTCAGTACTTC. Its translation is CASSEHGRGLAKNIQYF.

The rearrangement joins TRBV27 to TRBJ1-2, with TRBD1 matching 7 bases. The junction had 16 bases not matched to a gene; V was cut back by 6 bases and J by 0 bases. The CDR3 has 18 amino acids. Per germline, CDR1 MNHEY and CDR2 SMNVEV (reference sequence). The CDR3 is CASSSLVGQGGSNYGYTF. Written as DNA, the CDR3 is TGTGCCAGCAGCTCCTTAGTTGGTCAGGGGGGATCTAACTATGGCTACACCTTC.

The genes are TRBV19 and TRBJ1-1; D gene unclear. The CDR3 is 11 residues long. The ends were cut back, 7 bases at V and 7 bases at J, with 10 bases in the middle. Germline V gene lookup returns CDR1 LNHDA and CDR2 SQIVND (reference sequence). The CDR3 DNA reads TGTGCCAGTATTACCAGTTTTGAAGCTTTCTTT. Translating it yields CASITSFEAFF. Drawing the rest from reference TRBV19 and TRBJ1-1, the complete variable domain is DGGITQSPKYLFRKEGQNVTLSCEQNLNHDAMYWYRQDPGQGLRLIYYSQIVNDFQKGDIAEGYSVSREKKESFPLTVTSAQKNPTAFYLCASITSFEAFFGQGTRLTVV.

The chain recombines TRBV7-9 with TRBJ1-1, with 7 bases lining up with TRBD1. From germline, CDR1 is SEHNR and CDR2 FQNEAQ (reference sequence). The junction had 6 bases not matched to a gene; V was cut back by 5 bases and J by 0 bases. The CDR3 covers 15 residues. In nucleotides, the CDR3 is TGTGCCAGCAGCCCCCAGCAGGGGGTGAACACTGAAGCTTTCTTT. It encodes CASSPQQGVNTEAFF.